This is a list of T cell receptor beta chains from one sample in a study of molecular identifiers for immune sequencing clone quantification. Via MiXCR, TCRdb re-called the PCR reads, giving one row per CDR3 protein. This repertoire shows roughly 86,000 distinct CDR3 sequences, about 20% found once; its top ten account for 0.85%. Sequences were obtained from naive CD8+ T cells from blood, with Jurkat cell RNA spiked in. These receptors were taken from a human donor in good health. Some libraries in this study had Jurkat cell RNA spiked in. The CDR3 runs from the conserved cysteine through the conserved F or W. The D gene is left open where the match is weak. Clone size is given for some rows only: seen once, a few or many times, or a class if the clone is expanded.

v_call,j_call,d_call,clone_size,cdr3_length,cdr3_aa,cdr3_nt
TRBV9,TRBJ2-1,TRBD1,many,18,CASSTPLRSGTGPDEQFF,TGTGCCAGCAGCACCCCACTAAGATCGGGGACAGGGCCTGATGAGCAGTTCTTC
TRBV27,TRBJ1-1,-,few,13,CASSLLGGTEAFF,TGTGCCAGCAGTTTATTGGGTGGCACTGAAGCTTTCTTT
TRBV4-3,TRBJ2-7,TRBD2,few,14,CASSQVGTSYEQYF,TGCGCCAGCAGCCAAGTTGGGACTAGCTACGAGCAGTACTTC
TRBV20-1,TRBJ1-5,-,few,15,CSARVETGNNQAQHF,TGCAGTGCTAGAGTTGAAACAGGGAATAATCAGGCCCAGCATTTT
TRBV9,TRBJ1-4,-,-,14,CASSERETNEKLFF,TGTGCCAGCAGCGAGAGAGAAACTAATGAAAAACTGTTTTTT
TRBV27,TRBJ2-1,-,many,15,CASRRGAGDGDEQFF,TGTGCCAGCAGAAGGGGGGCGGGAGATGGGGATGAGCAGTTCTTC
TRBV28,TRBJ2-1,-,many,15,CASSLREQGGDEQFF,TGTGCCAGCAGTTTACGAGAACAGGGCGGCGATGAGCAGTTCTTC
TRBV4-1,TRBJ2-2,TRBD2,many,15,CASRSGVANTGELFF,TGCGCCAGCAGGAGCGGGGTTGCGAACACCGGGGAGCTGTTTTTT
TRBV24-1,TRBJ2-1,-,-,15,CATSGGRGPHNEQFF,TGTGCCACCAGTGGGGGAAGGGGTCCCCACAATGAGCAGTTCTTC
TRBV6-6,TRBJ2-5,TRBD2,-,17,CASSYSPGLVGQETQYF,TGTGCCAGCAGTTACTCGCCGGGACTAGTGGGACAAGAGACCCAGTACTTT
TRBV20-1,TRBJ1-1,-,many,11,CSASLIDEAFF,TGCAGTGCTAGTCTGATCGATGAAGCTTTCTTT
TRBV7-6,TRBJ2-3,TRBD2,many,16,CASSPTSGRIPDTQYF,TGTGCCAGCAGCCCAACTAGCGGGAGAATACCAGATACGCAGTATTTT
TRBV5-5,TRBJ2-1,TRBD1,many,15,CASSLGQGTVNEQFF,TGTGCCAGCAGCTTGGGACAGGGAACGGTAAATGAGCAGTTCTTC
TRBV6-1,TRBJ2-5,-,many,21,CASSLQGVSGRGGGILETQYF,TGTGCCAGCAGCCTACAGGGGGTTAGCGGGAGAGGAGGGGGGATTCTAGAGACCCAGTACTTC
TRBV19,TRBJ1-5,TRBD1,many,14,CASRTGGGNQPQHF,TGTGCCAGCCGGACAGGGGGCGGCAATCAGCCCCAGCATTTT
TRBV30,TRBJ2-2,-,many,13,CAWSWTTEGELFF,TGTGCCTGGAGTTGGACCACGGAGGGGGAGCTGTTTTTT
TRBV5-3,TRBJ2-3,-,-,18,CASSLDYRDTRNTDTQYF,TGTGCCAGCAGCTTGGACTACCGGGACACTCGGAACACGGATACGCAGTATTTT
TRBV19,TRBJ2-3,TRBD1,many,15,CASEPGQGIADTQYF,TGTGCCAGTGAGCCGGGACAGGGGATCGCAGATACGCAGTATTTT
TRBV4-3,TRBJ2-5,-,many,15,CASSQDIGFQETQYF,TGCGCCAGCAGCCAAGATATCGGTTTCCAAGAGACCCAGTACTTC
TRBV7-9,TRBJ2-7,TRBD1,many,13,CASSPTGDYEQYF,TGTGCCAGCAGCCCCACAGGGGACTACGAGCAGTACTTC
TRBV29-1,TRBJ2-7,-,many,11,CSVPGLYEQYF,TGCAGCGTCCCGGGCCTCTACGAGCAGTACTTC
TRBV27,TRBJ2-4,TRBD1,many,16,CASSSRQGPYKNIQYF,TGTGCCAGCAGTTCGCGACAGGGCCCCTACAAAAACATTCAGTACTTC
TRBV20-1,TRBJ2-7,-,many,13,CSAWRATSYEQYF,TGCAGTGCTTGGCGGGCGACCTCCTACGAGCAGTACTTC
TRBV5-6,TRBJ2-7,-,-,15,CASSLYPPSSYEQYF,TGTGCCAGCAGTCTTTACCCACCGAGCTCCTACGAGCAGTACTTC
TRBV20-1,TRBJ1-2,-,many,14,CSARDTFSSYGYTF,TGCAGTGCTAGAGATACATTTTCGAGTTATGGCTACACCTTC
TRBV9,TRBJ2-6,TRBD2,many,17,CASSVFAGASGANVLTF,TGTGCCAGCAGCGTATTTGCGGGAGCCTCTGGGGCCAACGTCCTGACTTTC
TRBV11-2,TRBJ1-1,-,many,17,CASSPGSGFVSGTEAFF,TGTGCCAGCAGCCCCGGATCAGGGTTCGTTTCGGGCACTGAAGCTTTCTTT
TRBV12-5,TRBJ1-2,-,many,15,CASASPGDSLSGYTF,TGTGCTAGTGCTTCCCCGGGAGATAGCCTTTCCGGCTACACCTTC
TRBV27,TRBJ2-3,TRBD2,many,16,CASSLTLAGTTDTQYF,TGTGCCAGCAGTTTAACATTAGCGGGGACGACAGATACGCAGTATTTT
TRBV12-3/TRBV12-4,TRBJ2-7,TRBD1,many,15,CASSAQGAGDYEQYF,TGTGCCAGCAGTGCACAGGGGGCAGGAGACTACGAGCAGTACTTC
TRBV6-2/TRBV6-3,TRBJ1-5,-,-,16,CASSLPGENSNQPQHF,TGTGCCAGCAGTTTGCCGGGGGAAAATAGCAATCAGCCCCAGCATTTT
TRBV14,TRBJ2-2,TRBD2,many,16,CASSQSSQREGGELFF,TGTGCCAGCAGCCAATCAAGTCAGCGGGAGGGCGGGGAGCTGTTTTTT
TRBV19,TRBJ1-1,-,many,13,CASSIGGVTEAFF,TGTGCCAGTAGTATAGGTGGGGTGACTGAAGCTTTCTTT
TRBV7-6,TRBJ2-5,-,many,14,CASSLAGFQETQYF,TGTGCCAGCAGCTTAGCAGGATTCCAAGAGACCCAGTACTTC
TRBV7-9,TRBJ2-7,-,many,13,CASSPPGVYEQYF,TGTGCCAGCAGCCCGCCGGGGGTCTACGAGCAGTACTTC
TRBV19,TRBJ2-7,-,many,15,CASSIVPSGAYEQYF,TGTGCCAGTAGTATAGTGCCGTCGGGCGCGTACGAGCAGTACTTC
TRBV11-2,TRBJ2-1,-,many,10,CASSLNEQFF,TGTGCCAGCAGCTTGAATGAGCAGTTCTTC
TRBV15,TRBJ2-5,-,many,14,CATTQRTLQETQYF,TGTGCCACCACTCAACGGACTTTACAAGAGACCCAGTACTTC
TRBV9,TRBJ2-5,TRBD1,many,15,CASSGGQASEETQYF,TGTGCCAGCAGCGGGGGACAGGCAAGCGAAGAGACCCAGTACTTC
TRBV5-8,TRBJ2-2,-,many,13,CASSFSGAGELFF,TGTGCCAGCAGCTTTTCAGGGGCCGGGGAGCTGTTTTTT
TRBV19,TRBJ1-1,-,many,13,CASSIGGLAEAFF,TGTGCCAGTAGTATCGGGGGGCTAGCTGAAGCTTTCTTT
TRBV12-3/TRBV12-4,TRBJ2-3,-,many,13,CASSLALADTQYF,TGTGCCAGCAGTCTAGCGTTGGCAGATACGCAGTATTTT
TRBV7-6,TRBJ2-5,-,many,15,CASSLAEAGAGTQYF,TGTGCCAGCAGCTTAGCGGAGGCTGGTGCGGGGACCCAGTACTTC
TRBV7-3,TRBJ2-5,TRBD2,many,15,CASSPGLAGEETQYF,TGTGCCAGCAGCCCCGGACTAGCGGGAGAAGAGACCCAGTACTTC
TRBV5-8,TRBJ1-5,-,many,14,CASSSRNSNQPQHF,TGTGCCAGCAGCTCCCGGAATAGCAATCAGCCCCAGCATTTT
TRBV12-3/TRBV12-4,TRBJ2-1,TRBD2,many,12,CASRESGGEQFF,TGTGCCAGCAGAGAGAGCGGGGGAGAGCAGTTCTTC